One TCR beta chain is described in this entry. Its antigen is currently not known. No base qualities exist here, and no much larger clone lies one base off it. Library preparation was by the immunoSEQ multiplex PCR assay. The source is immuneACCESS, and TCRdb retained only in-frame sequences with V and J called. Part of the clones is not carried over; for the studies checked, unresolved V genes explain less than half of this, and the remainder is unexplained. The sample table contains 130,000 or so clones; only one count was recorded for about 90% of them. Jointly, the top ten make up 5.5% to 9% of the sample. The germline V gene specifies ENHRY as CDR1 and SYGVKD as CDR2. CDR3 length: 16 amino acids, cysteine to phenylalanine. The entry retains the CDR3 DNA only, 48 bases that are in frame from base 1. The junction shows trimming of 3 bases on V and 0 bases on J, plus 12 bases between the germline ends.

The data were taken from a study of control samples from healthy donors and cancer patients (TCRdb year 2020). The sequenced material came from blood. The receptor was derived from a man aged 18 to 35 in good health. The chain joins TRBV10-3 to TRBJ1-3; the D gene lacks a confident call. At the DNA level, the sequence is TGTGCCATCAGTGATACGTCAATACTCTCTGGAAACACCATATATTTT. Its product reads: CAISDTSILSGNTIYF.